Included here is one TCR beta chain sequence, with context. This CDR3 contains 17 residues. This sample was taken from a study of blood T cell repertoires in COVID-19. Whole-study context: The United States, Italy and Spain supplied acute and convalescent COVID-19 samples. PBMCs, B-cell-depleted T cells, or T cells were the source of the cDNA or gDNA that made up the material.

Original analysis: The authors estimated nucleated cell counts from reference gene primer amplification. The method was immunoSEQ multiplex PCR; TCRdb's version includes in-frame clones alone and lacks a portion of them. For V, J and clone size, that table is used; D and trimming come from the DNA. The profile shows approximately 150,000 clones, 80% to 90% of them singletons. The rearrangement uses TRBV21-1 and TRBJ2-7; the table assigns TRBD1, which was not confirmed against the DNA. TRBV21-1 represents a pseudogene. The TCR was taken from a man aged 45-65 years who had recovered from COVID-19. The sample was peripheral blood. The CDR3 DNA follows: TGTGCCAGCAGCGTCTACCCTCACAGGGGGCTGGGCTACGAGCAGTACTTC. Its protein product is CASSVYPHRGLGYEQYF.